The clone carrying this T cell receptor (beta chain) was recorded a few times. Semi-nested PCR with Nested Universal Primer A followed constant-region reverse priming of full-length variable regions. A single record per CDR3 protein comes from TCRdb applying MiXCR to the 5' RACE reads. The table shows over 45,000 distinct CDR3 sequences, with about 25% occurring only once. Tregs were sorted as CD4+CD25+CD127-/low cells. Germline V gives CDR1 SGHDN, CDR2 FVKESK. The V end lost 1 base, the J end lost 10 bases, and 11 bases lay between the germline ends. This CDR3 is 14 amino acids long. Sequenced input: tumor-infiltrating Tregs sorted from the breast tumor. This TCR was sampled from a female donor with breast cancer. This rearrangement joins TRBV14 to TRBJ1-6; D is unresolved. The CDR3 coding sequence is TGTGCCAGCAGCCAAGGGACCTATGCCTCACCCCTCCACTTT. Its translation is CASSQGTYASPLHF.